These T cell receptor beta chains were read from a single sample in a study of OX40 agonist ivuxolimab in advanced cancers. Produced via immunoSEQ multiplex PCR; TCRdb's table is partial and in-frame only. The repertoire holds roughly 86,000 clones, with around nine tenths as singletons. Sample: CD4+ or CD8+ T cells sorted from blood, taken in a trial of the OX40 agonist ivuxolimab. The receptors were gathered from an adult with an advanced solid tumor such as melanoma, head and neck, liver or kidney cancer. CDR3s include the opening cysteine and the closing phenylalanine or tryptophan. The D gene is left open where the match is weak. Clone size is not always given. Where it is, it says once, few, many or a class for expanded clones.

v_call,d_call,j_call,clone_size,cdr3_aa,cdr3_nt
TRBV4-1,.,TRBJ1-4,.,CASSQYGTLMSKLFF,TGCGCCAGCAGCCAATACGGGACACTAATGAGTAAACTGTTTTTT
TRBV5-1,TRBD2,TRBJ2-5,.,CASSSAPGTSALQETQYF,TGCGCCAGCAGCTCTGCCCCCGGGACTAGCGCACTCCAAGAGACCCAGTACTTC
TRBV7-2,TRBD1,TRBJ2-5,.,CASRLPGQGMETQYF,TGTGCCAGCAGATTACCGGGACAGGGGATGGAGACCCAGTACTTC
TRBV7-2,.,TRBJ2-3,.,CASSLAVRDTQYF,TGTGCCAGCAGCTTGGCCGTCCGAGATACGCAGTATTTT
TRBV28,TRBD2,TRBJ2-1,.,CASSSTGTSGHNEQFF,TGTGCCAGCAGTTCTACCGGGACTAGCGGCCACAATGAGCAGTTCTTC
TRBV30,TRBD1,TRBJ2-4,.,CAWSGSRQGNIQYF,TGTGCCTGGAGCGGTTCTCGACAGGGGAACATTCAGTACTTC
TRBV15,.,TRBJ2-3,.,CATSPLGDTQYF,TGTGCCACCAGTCCGCTTGGAGATACGCAGTATTTT
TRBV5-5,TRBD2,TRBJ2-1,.,CASSLEPGLAILNEQFF,TGTGCCAGCAGCTTGGAACCGGGACTAGCGATTCTGAATGAGCAGTTCTTC
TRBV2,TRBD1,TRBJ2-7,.,CASRDRGDEQYF,TGTGCCAGCAGGGACAGGGGGGACGAGCAGTACTTC
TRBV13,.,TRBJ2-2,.,CASSNPQGRPPNTGELFF,TGTGCCAGCAGTAACCCTCAGGGGAGGCCTCCGAACACCGGGGAGCTGTTTTTT
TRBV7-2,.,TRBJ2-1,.,CASSGLSGTAEQFF,TGTGCCAGCAGCGGACTAAGTGGGACAGCTGAGCAGTTCTTC
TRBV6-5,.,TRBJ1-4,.,CASSYSGGIGKLFF,TGTGCCAGCAGTTACTCAGGCGGTATTGGAAAACTGTTTTTT
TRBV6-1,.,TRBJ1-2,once,CASSEAIQAGRIYGYTF,TGTGCCAGCAGTGAAGCGATCCAGGCAGGGAGAATCTATGGCTACACCTTC
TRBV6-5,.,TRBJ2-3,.,CASSYRLVTDTQYF,TGTGCCAGCAGTTACAGGCTAGTCACAGATACGCAGTATTTT
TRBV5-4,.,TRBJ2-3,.,CASSGGSASTDTQYF,TGTGCCAGCTCCGGGGGCAGTGCTAGCACAGATACGCAGTATTTT
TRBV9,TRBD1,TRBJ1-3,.,CASSVSGTERNTIYF,TGTGCCAGCAGCGTATCCGGGACAGAGAGAAACACCATATATTTT